This T cell receptor (beta chain) was captured in a study of T-cell reconstitution after alpha-beta-depleted transplantation in children. As it was prepared, the TCRbeta library received unique molecular identifiers. MiXCR, run by TCRdb on the PCR reads, gives a single entry per CDR3 protein. The sample consists of roughly 200,000 distinct CDR3 sequences, 13% to 15% of them appearing once. This clonotype was observed at least ten times. This CDR3 is built from 12 residues. The V gene's germline CDR1 is SQVTM and CDR2 ANQGSEA. V was cut by 5 bases and J by 1 base, with 8 bases left in between. The starting material was PBMCs from the stem cell graft donor, obtained from the stem cell graft. This TCR was sampled from a human donor who donated a stem cell graft to a child with acute lymphoblastic leukemia. The chain uses TRBV29-1 and TRBJ1-1; no clear D gene. For the CDR3, the DNA is TGCAGCGTTAGCCAATCGAACACTGAAGCTTTCTTT. Residues: CSVSQSNTEAFF.